Below, one T cell receptor (beta chain) is given with its context. Its antigen remains unknown. The PCR used 60 Vbeta and 13 Jbeta primers. Profiled with immunoSEQ multiplex PCR; TCRdb holds only in-frame clones, not every one. The sample has 150,000 to 200,000 clones; 65% to 80% are singletons. The V gene lost 5 bases and the J gene lost 0 bases, with 16 bases spanning the gap. Germline loops: CDR1 KGHSH, CDR2 LQKENI. The CDR3 covers 16 residues. The data are from a study of cytomegalovirus exposure and HLA in healthy donors. Broader study findings: The study flagged 150 to 200 TCR beta chains as cytomegalovirus-associated.

This clonotype was obtained from a woman between 35 and 50 years old in good health and CMV-seronegative. The sample was PBMCs. The rearrangement uses TRBV18 and TRBJ1-2; D is possibly TRBD1 (6 bases). The CDR3 DNA reads TGTGCCAGCTCAGCTACCTCAGGGGAATCTAACTATGGCTACACCTTC. Translated: CASSATSGESNYGYTF.